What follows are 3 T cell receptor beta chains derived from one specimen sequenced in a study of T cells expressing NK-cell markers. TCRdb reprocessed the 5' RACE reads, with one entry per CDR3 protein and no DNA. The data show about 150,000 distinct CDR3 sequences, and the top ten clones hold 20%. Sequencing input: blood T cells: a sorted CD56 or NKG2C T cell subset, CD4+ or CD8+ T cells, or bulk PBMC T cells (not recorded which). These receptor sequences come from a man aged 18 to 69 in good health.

CDR3 sequence: CASSLGGPADTQYF. The V gene is TRBV7-8, the J gene TRBJ2-3; TCRdb lists TRBD2, though no DNA is available to test this call. Per the germline V gene, CDR1 is SGHVS and CDR2 is FQNEAQ. This CDR3 region has 14 residues.

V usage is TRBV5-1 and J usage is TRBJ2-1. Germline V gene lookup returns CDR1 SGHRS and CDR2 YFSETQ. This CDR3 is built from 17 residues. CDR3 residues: CASSSGPQSEKYNEQFF. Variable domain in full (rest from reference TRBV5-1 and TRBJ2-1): KAGVTQTPRYLIKTRGQQVTLSCSPISGHRSVSWYQQTPGQGLQFLFEYFSETQRNKGNFPGRFSGRQFSNSRSEMNVSTLELGDSALYLCASSSGPQSEKYNEQFFGPGTRLTVL.

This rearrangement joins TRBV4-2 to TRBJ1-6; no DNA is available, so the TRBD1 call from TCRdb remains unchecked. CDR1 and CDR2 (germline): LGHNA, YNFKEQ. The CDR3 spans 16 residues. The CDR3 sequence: CASSQDETGFYSPLHF.